A selection of T cell receptor beta chains follows, all from one sample in a study of cytomegalovirus exposure and HLA in healthy donors. The repertoire was sequenced with immunoSEQ multiplex PCR; TCRdb's copy has only in-frame clones and lacks some. The sample records about 80,000 clones, approximately 60% being singletons. The source material was PBMCs. These receptor sequences come from a male donor in good health and CMV-seropositive. The CDR3 runs from the conserved cysteine through the conserved F or W. The D gene is left open where the match is weak. Clone sizes are given selectively: once, few, many, or a class where the clone is expanded.

>few|TRBJ1-4|-|TRBV9
CASSEALPGGGEKLFF
TGTGCCAGCAGCGAGGCCCTCCCGGGTGGAGGGGAAAAACTGTTTTTT
>few|TRBJ1-2|-|TRBV9
CASSVAVQGNYGYTF
TGTGCCAGCAGCGTGGCAGTACAGGGAAACTATGGCTACACCTTC
>-|TRBJ2-1|-|TRBV19
CASRLSLRGASYNEQFF
TGTGCCAGTAGGCTTAGTCTACGGGGGGCCTCCTACAATGAGCAGTTCTTC
>-|TRBJ1-4|-|TRBV15
CATSRAFLSGEREIF
TGTGCCACCAGCAGGGCTTTCCTTTCCGGGGAACGGGAGATTTTT
>-|TRBJ2-3|-|TRBV6-5
CASISGDTQYF
TGTGCCAGCATCTCCGGGGATACGCAGTATTTT
>-|TRBJ2-2|-|TRBV7-2
CASSLGGVSGELFF
TGTGCCAGCAGCTTGGGGGGAGTATCCGGGGAGCTGTTTTTT
>few|TRBJ2-5|-|TRBV5-1
CASEGVDQETQYF
TGCGCAAGCGAGGGGGTAGACCAAGAGACCCAGTACTTC
>-|TRBJ1-4|TRBD1|TRBV28
CASSSPGRGRMNEKLFF
TGTGCCAGCAGTTCCCCCGGCAGGGGGCGTATGAATGAAAAACTGTTTTTT
>few|TRBJ2-1|TRBD2|TRBV25-1
CASSPSGRGNEQFF
TGTGCCAGCAGTCCCAGCGGGAGAGGAAATGAGCAGTTCTTC
>once|TRBJ1-5|-|TRBV6-1
CASLPAAGGNQPQHF
TGTGCCTCCCTCCCGGCCGCCGGGGGCAATCAGCCCCAGCATTTT
>few|TRBJ2-7|-|TRBV30
CAWSIASYEQYF
TGTGCCTGGAGTATAGCTTCCTACGAGCAGTACTTC
>medium-sized|TRBJ1-5|-|TRBV7-6
CASSLGTGFNQPQHF
TGTGCCAGCAGCCTAGGGACGGGGTTCAATCAGCCCCAGCATTTT
>-|TRBJ2-6|-|TRBV5-1
CASSLAGANVLTF
TGCGCCAGCAGCCTAGCTGGGGCCAACGTCCTGACTTTC
>few|TRBJ2-1|TRBD2|TRBV7-2
CASSLALRGRAPNEQFF
TGTGCCAGCAGCTTAGCGCTTCGTGGGAGGGCCCCCAATGAGCAGTTCTTC
>-|TRBJ2-1|TRBD2|TRBV19
CASGGDEQFF
TGTGCCAGTGGGGGGGATGAGCAGTTCTTC
>-|TRBJ2-1|TRBD2|TRBV2
CASSEAGGRPYNEQFF
TGTGCCAGCAGTGAAGCGGGAGGGCGCCCCTACAATGAGCAGTTCTTC
>-|TRBJ2-7|TRBD2|TRBV7-2
CASSSSGGNYEQYF
TGTGCCAGCAGCTCTAGCGGGGGGAATTACGAGCAGTACTTC
>-|TRBJ2-1|-|TRBV23-1
CASRGSCGYEQFF
TGCGCCAGTAGGGGGAGTTGCGGTTATGAGCAGTTCTTC
>-|TRBJ1-5|-|TRBV7-9
CSSSSSRSDQPQHF
TGTTCCAGCAGCTCCTCCAGAAGCGATCAGCCCCAGCATTTT
>-|TRBJ1-5|TRBD1|TRBV6-1
CASSENRGNQPQHF
TGTGCCAGCAGTGAGAACAGGGGAAATCAGCCCCAGCATTTT
>-|TRBJ2-1|-|TRBV4-2
CASSQDPRSRGYNEQFF
TGTGCCAGCAGCCAAGATCCGCGGAGCCGCGGGTACAATGAGCAGTTCTTC
>-|TRBJ1-2|TRBD1|TRBV29-1
CSVEHPGTGPYGYTF
TGCAGCGTTGAACACCCGGGGACAGGGCCCTATGGCTACACCTTC
>-|TRBJ1-2|TRBD1|TRBV9
CASSVTGGIDYGYTF
TGTGCCAGCAGCGTCACAGGGGGGATTGACTATGGCTACACCTTC
>-|TRBJ1-6|-|TRBV20-1
CSAWTDGPLHF
TGCAGTGCTTGGACAGATGGGCCCCTCCACTTT
>-|TRBJ2-1|TRBD1|TRBV10-3
CAISVDRGNGEQFF
TGTGCCATCAGTGTCGACAGGGGGAACGGTGAGCAGTTCTTC
>once|TRBJ2-6|TRBD1|TRBV6-4
CASSERGTGSGANVLTF
TGTGCCAGCAGTGAACGAGGGACAGGATCTGGGGCCAACGTCCTGACTTTC
>-|TRBJ2-7|-|TRBV28
CASSSMGALQYF
TGTGCCAGCAGTTCTATGGGGGCCTTACAGTACTTC
>once|TRBJ1-1|TRBD1|TRBV7-3
CASSSGQSLNTEAFF
TGTGCCAGCAGCTCGGGACAGAGCCTGAACACTGAAGCTTTCTTT
>-|TRBJ2-2|TRBD2|TRBV7-7
CASSPGGTGELFF
TGTGCCAGCAGCCCCGGGGGGACCGGGGAGCTGTTTTTT
>large|TRBJ1-3|TRBD1|TRBV6-5
CASSYRTGAGNTIYF
TGTGCCAGCAGTTACCGGACAGGGGCTGGAAACACCATATATTTT
>-|TRBJ1-1|TRBD1|TRBV28
CASRAQGQGMNTEAFF
TGTGCCAGCAGAGCCCAGGGACAGGGGATGAACACTGAAGCTTTCTTT
>few|TRBJ2-4|-|TRBV7-3
CASAYDKNIQYF
TGTGCCAGCGCCTACGACAAAAACATTCAGTACTTC
>few|TRBJ2-1|TRBD1|TRBV18
CASSPPKTGDRYNEQFF
TGTGCCAGCTCACCTCCCAAGACAGGGGACCGGTACAATGAGCAGTTCTTC
>-|TRBJ2-7|TRBD1|TRBV7-3
CASSLRSAGGSYEQYF
TGTGCCAGCAGCTTAAGGTCGGCAGGGGGTTCCTACGAGCAGTACTTC
>-|TRBJ2-1|TRBD1|TRBV2
CACEGQTYNEQFF
TGTGCCTGCGAGGGACAGACCTACAATGAGCAGTTCTTC
>-|TRBJ1-4|-|TRBV27
CASSFRGLGVATNEKLFF
TGTGCCAGCAGTTTCCGGGGACTTGGAGTTGCAACTAATGAAAAACTGTTTTTT
>-|TRBJ2-1|TRBD2|TRBV28
CASGTSGSNEQFF
TGTGCCAGCGGGACTAGCGGGTCGAATGAGCAGTTCTTC
>-|TRBJ2-1|TRBD2|TRBV2
CASSGAGGLNEQFF
TGTGCCAGTTCTGGAGCGGGAGGCCTAAATGAGCAGTTCTTC